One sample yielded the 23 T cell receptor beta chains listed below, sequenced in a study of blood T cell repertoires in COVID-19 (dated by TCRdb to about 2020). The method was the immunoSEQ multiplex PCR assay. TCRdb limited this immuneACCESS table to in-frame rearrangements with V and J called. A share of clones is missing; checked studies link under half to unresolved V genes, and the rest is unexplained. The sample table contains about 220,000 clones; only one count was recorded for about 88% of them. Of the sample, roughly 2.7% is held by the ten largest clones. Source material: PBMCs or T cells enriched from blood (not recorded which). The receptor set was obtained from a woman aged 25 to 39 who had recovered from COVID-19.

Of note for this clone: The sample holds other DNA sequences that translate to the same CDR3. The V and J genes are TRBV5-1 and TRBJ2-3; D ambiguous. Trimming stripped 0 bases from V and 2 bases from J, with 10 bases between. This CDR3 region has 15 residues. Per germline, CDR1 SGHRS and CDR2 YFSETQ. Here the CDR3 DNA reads TGCGCCAGCAGCTTGGTGGGCACCTACACAGATACGCAGTATTTT. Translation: CASSLVGTYTDTQYF.

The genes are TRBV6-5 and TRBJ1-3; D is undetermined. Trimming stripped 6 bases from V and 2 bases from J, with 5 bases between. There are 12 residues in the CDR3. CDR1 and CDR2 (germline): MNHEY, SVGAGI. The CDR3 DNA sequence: TGTGCCAGCAGCCTACCTGGAAACACCATATATTTT. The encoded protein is CASSLPGNTIYF.

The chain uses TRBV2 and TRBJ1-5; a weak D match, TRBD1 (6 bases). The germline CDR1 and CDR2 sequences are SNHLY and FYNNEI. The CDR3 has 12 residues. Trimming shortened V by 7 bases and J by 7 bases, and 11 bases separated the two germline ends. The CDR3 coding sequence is TGTGCCAGCAACAGGGTGAACCAGCCCCAGCATTTT. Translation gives CASNRVNQPQHF.

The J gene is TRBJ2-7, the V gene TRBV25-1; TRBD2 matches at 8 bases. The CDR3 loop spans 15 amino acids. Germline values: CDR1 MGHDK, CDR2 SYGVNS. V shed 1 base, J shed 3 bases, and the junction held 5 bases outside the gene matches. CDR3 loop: CASSEFGGGYYEQYF. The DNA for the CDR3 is TGTGCCAGCAGTGAATTTGGCGGGGGGTACTACGAGCAGTACTTC.

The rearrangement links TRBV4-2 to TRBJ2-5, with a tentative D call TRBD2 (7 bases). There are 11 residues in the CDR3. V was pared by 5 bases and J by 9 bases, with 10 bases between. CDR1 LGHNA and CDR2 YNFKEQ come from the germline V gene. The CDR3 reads CASSYGGPQYF. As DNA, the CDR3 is TGTGCCAGCAGCTACGGGGGGCCCCAGTACTTC.

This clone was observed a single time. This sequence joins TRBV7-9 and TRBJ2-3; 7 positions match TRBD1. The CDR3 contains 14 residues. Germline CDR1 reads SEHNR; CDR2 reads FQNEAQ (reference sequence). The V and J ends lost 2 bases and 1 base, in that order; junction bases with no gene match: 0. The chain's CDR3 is CASSLTGGTDTQYF. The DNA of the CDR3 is TGTGCCAGCAGCTTAACAGGGGGCACAGATACGCAGTATTTT.

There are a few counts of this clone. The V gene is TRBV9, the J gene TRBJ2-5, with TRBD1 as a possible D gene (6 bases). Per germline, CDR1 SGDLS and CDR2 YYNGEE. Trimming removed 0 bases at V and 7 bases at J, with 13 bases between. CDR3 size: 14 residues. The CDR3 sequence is CASSVEGQWGTQYF. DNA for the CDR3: TGTGCCAGCAGCGTAGAGGGACAATGGGGGACCCAGTACTTC.

In nucleotides, the CDR3 is TGTGCCAGCAGCCATTGGGACAACAATCAGCCCCAGCATTTT. As protein: CASSHWDNNQPQHF. J is TRBJ1-5 and V is TRBV4-2, with D possibly being TRBD1 (6 bases). There are 14 residues in the CDR3. Deletions cut 3 bases from V and 3 bases from J, with 9 bases between. Germline-derived CDR1 and CDR2 are LGHNA and YNFKEQ.

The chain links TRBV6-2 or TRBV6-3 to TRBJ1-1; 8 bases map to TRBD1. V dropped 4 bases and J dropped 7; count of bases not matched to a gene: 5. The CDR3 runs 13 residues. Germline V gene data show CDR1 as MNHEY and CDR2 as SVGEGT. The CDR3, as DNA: TGTGCCAGCAGTTCGTCGACAGGGGTTGAAGCTTTCTTT. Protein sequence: CASSSSTGVEAFF.

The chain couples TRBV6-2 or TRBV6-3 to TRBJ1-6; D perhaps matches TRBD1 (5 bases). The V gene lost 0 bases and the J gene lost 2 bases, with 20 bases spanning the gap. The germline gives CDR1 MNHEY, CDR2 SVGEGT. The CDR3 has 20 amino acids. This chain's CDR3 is CASSYSSGATTETYNSPLHF. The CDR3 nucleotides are TGTGCCAGCAGTTACTCGAGTGGGGCCACTACAGAAACCTATAATTCACCCCTCCACTTT.

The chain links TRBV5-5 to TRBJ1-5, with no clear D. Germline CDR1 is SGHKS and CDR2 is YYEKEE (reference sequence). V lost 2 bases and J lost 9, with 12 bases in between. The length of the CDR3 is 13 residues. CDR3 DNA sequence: TGTGCCAGCAGCTTTGGTTCCGCCGGGCCCCAGCATTTT. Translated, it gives CASSFGSAGPQHF.

The CDR3 DNA sequence: TGTGCCAGCCAAGCGATCTCCAATGAGCAGTTCTTC. Its protein is CASQAISNEQFF. V and J are TRBV2 and TRBJ2-1; D unresolved. The CDR3 totals 12 residues. The V end was cut by 8 bases, the J end by 6 bases, with 11 bases between. Looked up from germline, CDR1 is SNHLY and CDR2 is FYNNEI.

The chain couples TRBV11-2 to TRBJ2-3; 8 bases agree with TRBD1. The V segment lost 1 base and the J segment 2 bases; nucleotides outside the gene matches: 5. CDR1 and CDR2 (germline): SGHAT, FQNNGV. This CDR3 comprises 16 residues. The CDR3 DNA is TGTGCCAGCAGCTTAGCCAGGGGGCCGGTCACAGATACGCAGTATTTT. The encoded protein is CASSLARGPVTDTQYF.

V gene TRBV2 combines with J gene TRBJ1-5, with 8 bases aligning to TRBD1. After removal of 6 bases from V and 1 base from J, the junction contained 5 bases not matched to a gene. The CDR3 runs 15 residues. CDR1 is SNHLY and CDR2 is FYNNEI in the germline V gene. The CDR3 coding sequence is TGTGCCAGCAGGGGCGACAGGGGAAGCAATCAGCCCCAGCATTTT. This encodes CASRGDRGSNQPQHF. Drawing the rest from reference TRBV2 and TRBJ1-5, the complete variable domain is EPEVTQTPSHQVTQMGQEVILRCVPISNHLYFYWYRQILGQKVEFLVSFYNNEISEKSEIFDDQFSVERPDGSNFTLKIRSTKLEDSAMYFCASRGDRGSNQPQHFGDGTRLSIL.

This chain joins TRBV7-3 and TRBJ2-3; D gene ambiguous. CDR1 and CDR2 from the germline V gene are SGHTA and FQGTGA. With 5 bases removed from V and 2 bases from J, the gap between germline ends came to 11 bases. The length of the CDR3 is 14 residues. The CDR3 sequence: CASSPGEPTDTQYF. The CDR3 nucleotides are TGTGCCAGCAGCCCGGGTGAGCCCACAGATACGCAGTATTTT.

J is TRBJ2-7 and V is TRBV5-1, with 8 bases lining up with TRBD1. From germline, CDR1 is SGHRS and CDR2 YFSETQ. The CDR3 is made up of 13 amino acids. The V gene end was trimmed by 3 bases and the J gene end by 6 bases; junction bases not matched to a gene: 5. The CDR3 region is CASSSWTGFEQYF. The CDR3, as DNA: TGCGCCAGCAGCTCCTGGACAGGGTTCGAGCAGTACTTC.

The CDR3 coding sequence is TGTGCCAGCAGTTACGGGGTAGCGGGGGAGAATGAGCAGTTCTTC. Its translation is CASSYGVAGENEQFF. The V gene is TRBV6-5, the J gene TRBJ2-1, with TRBD2 matching 9 bases. Germline trimming cut 2 bases from V and 7 bases from J; bases unmatched to any gene: 6. Germline V CDR1 and CDR2: MNHEY, SVGAGI. The CDR3 totals 15 residues.

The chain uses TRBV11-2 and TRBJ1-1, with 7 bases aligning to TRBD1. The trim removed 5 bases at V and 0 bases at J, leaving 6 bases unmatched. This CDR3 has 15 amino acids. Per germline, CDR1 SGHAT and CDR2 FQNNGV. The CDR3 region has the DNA TGTGCCAGCAGCACGCCGACAGGGTTGAACACTGAAGCTTTCTTT. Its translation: CASSTPTGLNTEAFF.

The CDR3 loop is CASSLRDRGYDEQFF. The DNA for the CDR3 is TGTGCCAGCAGCCTTCGGGACAGGGGATATGATGAGCAGTTCTTC. The J gene is TRBJ2-1, the V gene TRBV3-1 (or the pseudogene TRBV3-2); TRBD1 aligns across 10 bases. Germline V lookup: CDR1 LGHDT, CDR2 YNNKEL (reference sequence). This CDR3 has 15 residues. V lost 4 bases and J lost 8; bases outside the gene matches: 8.

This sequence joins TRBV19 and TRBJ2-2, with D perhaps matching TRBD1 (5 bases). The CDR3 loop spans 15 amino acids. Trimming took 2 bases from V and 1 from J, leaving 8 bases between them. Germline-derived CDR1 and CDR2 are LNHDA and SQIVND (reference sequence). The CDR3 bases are TGTGCCAGTAGTATACAGGGCAAGAACACCGGGGAGCTGTTTTTT. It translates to CASSIQGKNTGELFF. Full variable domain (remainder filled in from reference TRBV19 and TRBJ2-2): DGGITQSPKYLFRKEGQNVTLSCEQNLNHDAMYWYRQDPGQGLRLIYYSQIVNDFQKGDIAEGYSVSREKKESFPLTVTSAQKNPTAFYLCASSIQGKNTGELFFGEGSRLTVL.

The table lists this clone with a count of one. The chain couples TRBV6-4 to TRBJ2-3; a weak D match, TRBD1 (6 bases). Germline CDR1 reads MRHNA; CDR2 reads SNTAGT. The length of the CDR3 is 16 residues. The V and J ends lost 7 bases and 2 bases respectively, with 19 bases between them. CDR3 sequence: CASNDGQLVLTDTQYF. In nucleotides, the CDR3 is TGTGCCAGCAACGACGGACAGCTAGTCCTCACAGATACGCAGTATTTT.

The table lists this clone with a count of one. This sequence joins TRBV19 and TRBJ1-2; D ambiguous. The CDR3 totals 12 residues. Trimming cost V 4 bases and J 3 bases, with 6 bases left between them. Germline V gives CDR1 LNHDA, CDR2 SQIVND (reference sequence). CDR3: CASSSDYYGYTF. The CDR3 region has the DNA TGTGCCAGTAGTAGCGACTACTATGGCTACACCTTC. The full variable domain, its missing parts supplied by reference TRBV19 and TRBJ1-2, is DGGITQSPKYLFRKEGQNVTLSCEQNLNHDAMYWYRQDPGQGLRLIYYSQIVNDFQKGDIAEGYSVSREKKESFPLTVTSAQKNPTAFYLCASSSDYYGYTFGSGTRLTVV.

The CDR3 nucleotides are TGTGCCAGAAGCTCATGGGGGACAGGACTTTTCTATGGCTACACCTTC. Encoded protein: CARSSWGTGLFYGYTF. The rearrangement links TRBV5-3 to TRBJ1-2; 8 bases align to TRBD1. TRBV5-3 qualifies as an ORF whose function is uncertain. The trim removed 3 bases at V and 4 bases at J, leaving 11 bases unmatched. This CDR3 contains 16 residues.